These 14 T cell receptor beta chains were all obtained from the same sample, sequenced in a study of OX40 agonist ivuxolimab in advanced cancers. Library creation used the immunoSEQ multiplex PCR assay. As stored in TCRdb, this immuneACCESS dataset retains in-frame rearrangements with V and J assigned. A fraction of the clones does not appear; measured against another copy, unresolved V genes explain less than half of the discrepancy, and the remainder lacks a known reason. The sample records more than 45,000 clones, about 83% of which are singletons. About 1% of the sample is taken by the ten largest. Sequences were derived from CD4+ or CD8+ T cells sorted from blood, sampled in a trial of the OX40 agonist ivuxolimab. These receptors all stem from an adult with an advanced solid tumor such as melanoma, head and neck, liver or kidney cancer.

This sequence joins TRBV30 and TRBJ1-2; perhaps TRBD1 as D (5 bases). The V gene lost 1 base and the J gene lost 7 bases, with 7 bases spanning the gap. The CDR3 has 11 residues. Germline CDR1 is GTSNPN and CDR2 is SVGIG (reference sequence). In nucleotides, the CDR3 is TGTGCCTGGAGTGGCGGGGCTGGCTACACCTTC. Amino acids: CAWSGGAGYTF. Full variable domain (remainder filled in from reference TRBV30 and TRBJ1-2): SQTIHQWPATLVQPVGSPLSLECTVEGTSNPNLYWYRQAAGRGLQLLFYSVGIGQISSEVPQNLSASRPQDRQFILSSKKLLLSDSGFYLCAWSGGAGYTFGSGTRLTVV.

This clone was detected only a few times. The chain is built from TRBV19 and TRBJ2-3, with unresolved D. This CDR3 comprises 15 residues. Germline assignment: CDR1 LNHDA and CDR2 SQIVND (reference sequence). Trimming shortened V by 3 bases and J by 2 bases, and 12 bases separated the two germline ends. The CDR3 nucleotides read TGTGCCAGTAGTATTGTGGGGAAGATCACAGATACGCAGTATTTT. Amino acids: CASSIVGKITDTQYF. The entire variable domain, with the rest obtained from reference TRBV19 and TRBJ2-3, is as follows: DGGITQSPKYLFRKEGQNVTLSCEQNLNHDAMYWYRQDPGQGLRLIYYSQIVNDFQKGDIAEGYSVSREKKESFPLTVTSAQKNPTAFYLCASSIVGKITDTQYFGPGTRLTVL.

V usage is TRBV19 and J usage is TRBJ2-1; 9 nucleotides agree with TRBD2. The CDR3 contains 15 residues. V lost 8 bases, J lost 3 bases, and 8 bases stayed unmatched. Germline V gene sequence: CDR1 LNHDA, CDR2 SQIVND (reference sequence). CDR3 residues: CASAREAGGYNEQFF. DNA of the CDR3: TGTGCCAGTGCCCGGGAAGCGGGGGGCTACAATGAGCAGTTCTTC.

The chain has TRBV9 and TRBJ1-6; a weak D match, TRBD1 (6 bases). Germline V gene data show CDR1 as SGDLS and CDR2 as YYNGEE. Trimming took 3 bases from V and 9 from J, leaving 13 bases between them. CDR3 length: 14 residues. CDR3 nucleotides: TGTGCCAGCAGCGCCAGGACAGCCGGTTCACCCCTCCACTTT. It specifies CASSARTAGSPLHF.

DNA for the CDR3: TGTGCCAGCGGCCAGGGTGGGTACACTGAAGCTTTCTTT. Protein sequence: CASGQGGYTEAFF. The chain couples TRBV7-9 to TRBJ1-1, with TRBD1 as a possible D gene (5 bases). Germline loops: CDR1 SEHNR, CDR2 FQNEAQ (reference sequence). The CDR3 has 13 residues. Trimming stripped 8 bases from V and 3 bases from J, with 13 bases between.

The J gene is TRBJ2-6, the V gene TRBV7-2, with 7 bases that match TRBD1. The CDR3 runs to 17 residues. J was trimmed by 0 bases and V by 4 bases; bases with no gene match: 6. The germline gives CDR1 SGHTA, CDR2 FQGNSA. As DNA, the CDR3 is TGTGCCAGCAGCTACTGGACAGGTAGCTCTGGGGCCAACGTCCTGACTTTC. This encodes CASSYWTGSSGANVLTF.

The chain couples TRBV6-6 to TRBJ1-5, with 7 positions matching TRBD1. The length of the CDR3 is 15 residues. With 6 bases clipped from V and 4 bases from J, the junction kept 9 bases outside the gene matches. CDR1 and CDR2 from the germline V gene are MNHNY and SVGAGI (reference sequence). Written as DNA, the CDR3 is TGTGCCAGCAGCTCCCGACAGGGCCAGAATCAGCCCCAGCATTTT. Its protein product is CASSSRQGQNQPQHF.

This chain uses TRBV19 with TRBJ2-3; D gene unclear. The CDR3 is 13 amino acids. In germline, CDR1 is LNHDA, CDR2 SQIVND (reference sequence). Trimming pared 4 bases from V and 6 bases from J, leaving 11 bases between. CDR3 DNA: TGTGCCAGTAGTAAAAATACTCACGATACGCAGTATTTT. Translated: CASSKNTHDTQYF.

This clone was detected a few times. The rearrangement links TRBV27 to TRBJ2-3; D unresolved. This CDR3 region has 13 residues. Between the trimmed V and J ends, which lost 6 bases and 11 bases, there was a span of 18 bases. Germline CDR1 is MNHEY and CDR2 is SMNVEV (reference sequence). The CDR3 spells CASSTTGPPRQYF. The CDR3 nucleotides are TGTGCCAGCAGCACAACGGGTCCGCCCAGGCAGTATTTT.

This chain joins TRBV5-8 and TRBJ1-4, with 10 bases aligning to TRBD1. The trim removed 6 bases at V and 4 bases at J, leaving 9 bases unmatched. This CDR3 is 16 amino acids long. Germline lookup yields CDR1 SGHTS and CDR2 YDEGEE. In DNA, the CDR3 is TGTGCCAGCACCCCCGGGACAGGGGCTCATAATGAAAAACTGTTTTTT. Translating it yields CASTPGTGAHNEKLFF. The complete variable domain, with remaining parts taken from reference TRBV5-8 and TRBJ1-4, reads EAGVTQSPTHLIKTRGQQATLRCSPISGHTSVYWYQQALGLGLQFLLWYDEGEERNRGNFPPRFSGRQFPNYSSELNVNALELEDSALYLCASTPGTGAHNEKLFFGSGTQLSVL.

V and J are TRBV11-2 and TRBJ2-5, with D possibly TRBD2 on 6 matching bases. CDR1 and CDR2 from the germline V gene are SGHAT and FQNNGV. CDR3 length: 15 residues. Trimming shortened V by 5 bases and J by 4 bases, and 17 bases separated the two germline ends. CDR3 amino acids: CASSLAGYLGETQYF. The CDR3, as DNA: TGTGCCAGCAGCCTCGCGGGGTATTTAGGAGAGACCCAGTACTTC.

CDR3 region: CSVGGAAIVDTEAFF. The DNA of the CDR3 is TGCAGCGTGGGTGGGGCAGCTATAGTGGACACTGAAGCTTTCTTT. The rearrangement links TRBV29-1 to TRBJ1-1; D might be TRBD1 (5 bases). This CDR3 contains 15 residues. V lost 6 bases and J lost 3, with 20 bases in between. The germline V gene encodes CDR1 SQVTM and CDR2 ANQGSEA.

This clone appeared a single time. This chain joins TRBV10-2 and TRBJ1-1; no firm D call. The CDR3 contains 13 residues. Germline CDR1 is WSHSY and CDR2 is SAAADI. The ends were cut back, 8 bases at V and 0 bases at J, with 10 bases in the middle. CDR3 sequence: CASQGGMNTEAFF. For the CDR3, the DNA is TGCGCCAGCCAAGGCGGGATGAACACTGAAGCTTTCTTT.

As to this clone: At one boundary the junction diverges from the germline segment, which might be a read error. This rearrangement joins TRBV7-7 to TRBJ2-5, with a tentative D call TRBD1 (6 bases). The CDR3 length is 13 residues. The V gene's germline CDR1 is SSHAT and CDR2 FNYEAQ (reference sequence). This CDR3 reads CASSLTRGETQYF. CDR3 nucleotides: TGTGCTAGCAGCTTGACCAGGGGAGAGACCCAGTACTTC.